This paragraph covers one TCR beta chain sequence. An end of the junction does not agree with germline; a read error may underlie this. Sequenced by immunoSEQ multiplex PCR; TCRdb stores in-frame clones only, minus some. The table has 50,000 to 65,000 clones, over 75% seen once. The data were taken from a study of blood T cell repertoires in COVID-19. Overall study: From the United States, Italy and Spain came samples of acute and convalescent COVID-19.

The CDR3 runs 16 residues. Germline-derived CDR1 and CDR2 are SSHAT and FNYEAQ (reference sequence). The origin of this receptor is a human donor in a cohort sampled during active COVID-19. The V call is TRBV7-7, the J call TRBJ2-3; the match to TRBD2 covers 7 bases. Material for sequencing was peripheral blood. CDR3 sequence: CASSLGGGSSTDTQYF. DNA for the CDR3: TGTGCTAGCAGCTTAGGCGGCGGGAGCAGCACAGATACGCAGTATTTT.